The T cell receptor (beta chain) described here comes from a study of radiotherapy plus CTLA-4 blockade in lung cancer. CDR1 is MNHNS, CDR2 SASEGT, per germline. The CDR3 is 12 amino acids. Trimming cost V 11 bases and J 10 bases; bases outside gene matches: 6. This clone was recorded a few times. The protocol was immunoSEQ multiplex PCR, while the TCRdb copy is restricted to in-frame clones and leaves out a portion. Among tens of thousands of clones listed, roughly 73% were seen once. The J gene is TRBJ1-6, the V gene TRBV6-1, with 9 bases aligning to TRBD1. This material consisted of peripheral blood, taken from a patient treated with radiotherapy plus ipilimumab. The TCR was taken from a human donor with non-small cell lung cancer that progressed on radiotherapy plus ipilimumab. Here the CDR3 reads CACGTGNSPLHF. CDR3 nucleotides: TGTGCCTGCGGGACAGGGAACTCACCCCTCCACTTT.